The clone carrying this T cell receptor (beta chain) was seen a few times. The data stem from a study of cytomegalovirus exposure and HLA in healthy donors. PCR primers comprised 60 Vbeta and 13 Jbeta primers. TCRdb's copy holds only in-frame clones and misses some; the assay was immunoSEQ multiplex PCR. The sample lists over 100,000 clones; roughly four fifths were seen once. Germline V gene data show CDR1 as SNHLY and CDR2 as FYNNEI. The V end lost 4 bases, the J end lost 2 bases, and 9 bases lay between the germline ends. The CDR3 is 13 amino acids. The chain joins TRBV2 to TRBJ2-7, with D possibly TRBD1 on 6 matching bases. The receptor's source is a female donor in good health and CMV-seropositive. Sequencing input: PBMCs. CDR3 residues: CASSGTVTYEQYF. In DNA, the CDR3 is TGTGCCAGCAGTGGGACAGTGACCTACGAGCAGTACTTC.